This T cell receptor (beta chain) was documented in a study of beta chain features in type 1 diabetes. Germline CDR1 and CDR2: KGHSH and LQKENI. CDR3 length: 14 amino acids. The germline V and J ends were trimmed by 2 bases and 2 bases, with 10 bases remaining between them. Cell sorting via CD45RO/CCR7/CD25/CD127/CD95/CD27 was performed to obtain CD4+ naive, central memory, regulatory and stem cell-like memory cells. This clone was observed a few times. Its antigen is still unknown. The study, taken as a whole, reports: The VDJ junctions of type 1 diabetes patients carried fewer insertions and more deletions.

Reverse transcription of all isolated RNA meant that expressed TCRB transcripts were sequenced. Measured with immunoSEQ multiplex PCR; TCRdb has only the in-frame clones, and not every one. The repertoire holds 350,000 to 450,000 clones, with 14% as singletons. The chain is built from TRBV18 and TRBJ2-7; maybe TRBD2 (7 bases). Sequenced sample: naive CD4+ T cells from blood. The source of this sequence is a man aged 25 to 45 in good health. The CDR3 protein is CASSPSRGPYEQYF. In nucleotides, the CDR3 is TGTGCCAGCTCACCATCGCGGGGGCCCTACGAGCAGTACTTC. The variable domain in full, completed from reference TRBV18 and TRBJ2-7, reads NAGVMQNPRHLVRRRGQEARLRCSPMKGHSHVYWYRQLPEEGLKFMVYLQKENIIDESGMPKERFSAEFPKEGPSILRIQQVVRGDSAAYFCASSPSRGPYEQYFGPGTRLTVT.